These 24 T cell receptor beta chains came from one sample sequenced in a study of spatial heterogeneity in lung cancer. The study's findings and limits: Counts of expanded intratumoral alpha and beta TCRs tracked tumor mutation counts.

TCRdb re-called the 5' RACE reads through MiXCR, storing one row per CDR3 protein. Of approximately 3,100 distinct CDR3 sequences listed, roughly 3.3% were seen once; the top ten hold 15% to 20%. Time point of the sample: sample taken at primary tumor resection. These receptors lack a known antigen. Sequencing was performed on lung tumor tissue, taken at surgery. These receptors all stem from a male donor with early-stage non-small cell lung cancer.

By sample share, this clonotype is medium-sized (0.01 to 0.1%). The chain links TRBV3-1 to TRBJ1-1, with D tentatively TRBD1 (5 bases). The CDR3 length is 11 residues. Trimming removed 0 bases from V and 11 bases from J, with 7 bases in between. CDR1 and CDR2 from the germline V gene are LGHDT and YNNKEL (reference sequence). CDR3 in DNA: TGTGCCAGCAGCCAAGATCACAGGGCTTTCTTT. Its translation is CASSQDHRAFF.

This clonotype is termed medium-sized. The V gene is TRBV12-3 or TRBV12-4, the J gene TRBJ1-1, with 7 bases fitting TRBD1. CDR3 length equals 15 residues. V shed 3 bases and J 0 bases; nucleotides not matched to a gene: 4. The CDR3 region is CASSLGDSLNTEAFF. As DNA, the CDR3 is TGTGCCAGCAGTTTGGGGGACAGTCTGAACACTGAAGCTTTCTTT.

This clonotype is medium-sized in the sample. J is TRBJ2-2 and V is TRBV5-1; 7 positions match TRBD1. Germline loops: CDR1 SGHRS, CDR2 YFSETQ. The CDR3 spans 15 residues. The junction had 5 bases not matched to a gene; V was cut back by 2 bases and J by 4 bases. This CDR3 is CASSLQGKSTGELFF. The CDR3 DNA reads as TGCGCCAGCAGCTTACAGGGGAAGAGCACCGGGGAGCTGTTTTTT.

This clonotype was seen repeatedly, ten times or more. This rearrangement joins TRBV20-1 to TRBJ1-2; 7 bases are a match to TRBD1. V was clipped by 6 bases and J by 8 bases; unmatched bases: 15. Germline lookup yields CDR1 DFQATT and CDR2 SNEGSKA (reference sequence). This CDR3 is 14 amino acids long. CDR3 DNA: TGCAGTGCGAGTAACAGGCAGGGGGTATACGGCTACACCTTC. Its translation is CSASNRQGVYGYTF.

In its sample, this clonotype is medium-sized. The chain uses TRBV12-3 or TRBV12-4 and TRBJ2-6, with TRBD1 as a possible D gene (6 bases). This CDR3 has 15 residues. V lost 2 bases and J 4 bases, leaving 9 bases between the germline ends. The CDR3 is CASSLRTAGANVLTF. In DNA form, the CDR3 reads TGTGCCAGCAGTTTAAGGACAGCCGGGGCCAACGTCCTGACTTTC.

The chain combines TRBV7-2 with TRBJ2-1; 11 bases fit TRBD2. V dropped 2 bases and J dropped 6; count of bases not matched to a gene: 6. The V gene's germline CDR1 is SGHTA and CDR2 FQGNSA. CDR3 size: 16 residues. The chain's CDR3 is CASSLYSGGVTNEQFF. DNA of the CDR3: TGTGCCAGCAGCTTATATAGCGGGGGGGTAACCAATGAGCAGTTCTTC.

This clonotype was counted many times. J is TRBJ2-1 and V is TRBV6-1, with 11 bases fitting TRBD2. Germline lookup yields CDR1 MNHNS and CDR2 SASEGT. Trimming at V came to 6 bases and at J to 2 bases, leaving 6 bases not matched to a gene. There are 16 residues in the CDR3. The CDR3 DNA sequence: TGTGCCAGCAGAGACCGACTAGCGGGGACCTACAATGAGCAGTTCTTC. Translated: CASRDRLAGTYNEQFF.

Relative to its sample, this clonotype is medium-sized. The rearrangement links TRBV4-1 to TRBJ1-2; 7 nucleotides agree with TRBD1. The germline gives CDR1 MGHRA, CDR2 YSYEKL. The ends lost 0 bases at V and 4 bases at J; junction bases unmatched: 14. The CDR3 runs to 18 residues. CDR3 amino acids: CASSQDSSPYRGGYGYTF. CDR3 bases: TGCGCCAGCAGCCAAGATTCATCCCCTTACAGGGGCGGCTATGGCTACACCTTC.

The chain links TRBV10-3 to TRBJ2-7, with 12 bases that match TRBD1. CDR1 is ENHRY, CDR2 SYGVKD, per germline. Trimming cost V 6 bases and J 6 bases; bases outside gene matches: 6. The CDR3 runs to 14 residues. CDR3 in DNA: TGTGCCATCAGCCTGGGACAGGGGGCTAGCGAGCAGTACTTC. Translation: CAISLGQGASEQYF.

By share, this clonotype counts as medium-sized. This rearrangement joins TRBV11-2 to TRBJ2-1; the match to TRBD2 covers 8 bases. J lost 4 bases, V lost 8 bases, and 10 bases had no gene match. The V gene's germline CDR1 is SGHAT and CDR2 FQNNGV. The CDR3 covers 15 residues. In nucleotides, the CDR3 is TGTGCCAGCCAAAGGGGCGGGGGGCAATACAATGAGCAGTTCTTC. This gives the protein CASQRGGGQYNEQFF.

In this sample, this clonotype is medium-sized. The genes are TRBV13 and TRBJ2-3, with 12 bases fitting TRBD2. This CDR3 spans 16 amino acids. Losses at the gene ends were 3 bases for V and 1 base for J; bases not matched to a gene: 2. Germline V lookup: CDR1 PRHDT, CDR2 FYEKMQ (reference sequence). CDR3 DNA sequence: TGTGCCAGCAGCTTGACTAGCGGGGGCCGCACAGATACGCAGTATTTT. This codes for CASSLTSGGRTDTQYF.

Relative to its sample, this clonotype is medium-sized. This chain joins TRBV27 and TRBJ1-4, with 8 bases lining up with TRBD1. Germline V gives CDR1 MNHEY, CDR2 SMNVEV (reference sequence). The CDR3 sequence is 17 residues long. J gave up 0 bases and V 6 bases, and 9 bases lay outside the gene matches. The CDR3 nucleotides read TGTGCCAGCAGATCGACAGGGGCCACGGCAACTAATGAAAAACTGTTTTTT. It specifies CASRSTGATATNEKLFF.

This clonotype is medium-sized by share. The chain links TRBV4-2 to TRBJ1-4; possible D gene TRBD1, 6 bases. The germline V gene has CDR1 LGHNA and CDR2 YNFKEQ. This CDR3 has 16 residues. Trimming cost V 0 bases and J 4 bases, with 12 bases left between them. The CDR3 sequence: CASSQEGGQLNEKLFF. In nucleotides, the CDR3 is TGTGCCAGCAGCCAAGAGGGCGGACAGCTTAATGAAAAACTGTTTTTT.

By sample share, this clonotype is medium-sized. This chain joins TRBV7-2 and TRBJ2-2; possible D gene TRBD1, 6 bases. CDR3 length equals 14 residues. V lost 5 bases, J lost 7 bases, and 14 bases lay in between. Germline values: CDR1 SGHTA, CDR2 FQGNSA. CDR3 coding DNA: TGTGCCAGCAGCAAGGAAACAGGGAACGGGGAGCTGTTTTTT. Amino acid sequence: CASSKETGNGELFF.

Within the sample, this clonotype is medium-sized. The chain employs TRBV12-3 or TRBV12-4 and TRBJ2-2; D is tentatively TRBD1 or TRBD2 (5 bases each). Trimming stripped 4 bases from V and 4 bases from J, with 16 bases between. The CDR3 is 16 residues long. In DNA form, the CDR3 reads TGTGCCAGCAGTTCAGCCGGGACGATGATCACCGGGGAGCTGTTTTTT. As protein: CASSSAGTMITGELFF.

This clonotype is judged medium-sized (0.01 to 0.1%). This chain links TRBV12-3 or TRBV12-4 with TRBJ1-3, with no clear D. V lost 8 bases and J lost 4, with 15 bases in between. The CDR3 is 14 amino acids. CDR3 sequence (DNA): TGTGCCAGCTCCCAAAATGGTCGGGGAAACACCATATATTTT. As protein: CASSQNGRGNTIYF.

This clonotype was detected a few times. The V gene is TRBV9, the J gene TRBJ1-4, with D maybe TRBD1 (5 bases). Germline CDR1 reads SGDLS; CDR2 reads YYNGEE. V was trimmed by 4 bases and J by 8 bases, leaving 15 bases between them. This CDR3 spans 14 amino acids. The CDR3 sequence is CASSNGGRGEKLFF. The CDR3, as DNA: TGTGCCAGCAGCAACGGCGGTCGGGGGGAAAAACTGTTTTTT.

This clonotype was picked up many times. The CDR3 DNA follows: TGTGCCAGCAGCTTATCCCAGGCCAGGGGGGTCTACGAGCAGTACTTC. This codes for CASSLSQARGVYEQYF. The V and J genes are TRBV7-8 and TRBJ2-7; D may be TRBD1 (7 bases). V dropped 2 bases and J dropped 3 bases, with 17 bases sitting between them. Germline V lookup: CDR1 SGHVS, CDR2 FQNEAQ. The CDR3 contains 16 residues. Full variable domain (missing parts from reference TRBV7-8 and TRBJ2-7): GAGVSQSPRYKVAKRGQDVALRCDPISGHVSLFWYQQALGQGPEFLTYFQNEAQLDKSGLPSDRFFAERPEGSVSTLKIQRTQQEDSAVYLCASSLSQARGVYEQYFGPGTRLTVT.

By sample fraction, this clonotype is medium-sized. The chain employs TRBV2 and TRBJ2-1; the D gene is possibly TRBD1 (6 bases). The CDR3 contains 13 residues. V was cut by 2 bases and J by 7 bases, with 9 bases left in between. CDR1 SNHLY and CDR2 FYNNEI come from the germline V gene. The CDR3, as DNA: TGTGCCAGCAGTGAATCTAGGGGGAATGAGCAGTTCTTC. This translates into CASSESRGNEQFF.

This clonotype rates as medium-sized. The rearrangement joins TRBV27 to TRBJ2-7; TRBD1 matches at 10 bases. The V segment lost 5 bases and the J segment 6 bases; nucleotides outside the gene matches: 7. Germline V gene sequence: CDR1 MNHEY, CDR2 SMNVEV (reference sequence). The CDR3 has 14 residues. The CDR3 DNA reads as TGTGCCAGCAGTCTGGACAGGGGGGTCCGCGAGCAGTACTTC. The encoded protein is CASSLDRGVREQYF.

This clonotype rates as medium-sized. The gene calls are TRBV3-1 and TRBJ2-7, with D possibly being TRBD2 (6 bases). The germline V gene encodes CDR1 LGHDT and CDR2 YNNKEL (reference sequence). The CDR3 has 11 amino acids. V lost 11 bases and J 6 bases, leaving 14 bases between the germline ends. DNA of the CDR3: TGTGCCGCAGCGGGCCCCAGCGAGCAGTACTTC. It codes for CAAAGPSEQYF.

This rearrangement joins TRBV20-1 to TRBJ1-5; weak D call: TRBD1 (6 bases). V lost 5 bases and J 2 bases, leaving 13 bases between the germline ends. CDR3 size: 14 residues. The germline V gene encodes CDR1 DFQATT and CDR2 SNEGSKA (reference sequence). In DNA, the CDR3 is TGCAGTGCTGATACAGGGTCACGCAATCAGCCCCAGCATTTT. Translated, it gives CSADTGSRNQPQHF.

By frequency in the sample, this clonotype is medium-sized (0.01 to 0.1%). V and J are TRBV7-6 and TRBJ1-4, with D uncertain. From germline, CDR1 is SGHVS and CDR2 FNYEAQ. The CDR3 is 15 amino acids. V lost 1 base, J lost 0 bases, and 6 bases lay in between. CDR3 region: CASSLGLATNEKLFF. CDR3 coding DNA: TGTGCCAGCAGCTTAGGCCTCGCAACTAATGAAAAACTGTTTTTT.

This clonotype occurred many times. This rearrangement joins TRBV20-1 to TRBJ1-6; D uncertain. CDR1 DFQATT and CDR2 SNEGSKA come from the germline V gene (reference sequence). V was clipped by 8 bases and J by 8 bases, with 19 bases between them. There are 14 residues in the CDR3. The DNA of the CDR3 is TGCAGTCCCCTCCCCCGTTCTTTCGATTCACCCCTCCACTTT. Translation gives CSPLPRSFDSPLHF.